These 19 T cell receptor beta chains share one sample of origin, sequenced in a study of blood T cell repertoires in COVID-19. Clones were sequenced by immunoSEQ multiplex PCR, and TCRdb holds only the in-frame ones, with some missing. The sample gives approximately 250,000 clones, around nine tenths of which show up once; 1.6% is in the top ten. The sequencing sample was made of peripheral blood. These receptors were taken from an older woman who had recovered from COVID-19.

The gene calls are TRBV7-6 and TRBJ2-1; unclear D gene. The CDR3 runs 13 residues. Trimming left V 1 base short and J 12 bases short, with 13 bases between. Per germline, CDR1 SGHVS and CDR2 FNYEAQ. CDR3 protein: CASSLEFGRPQFF. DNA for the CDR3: TGTGCCAGCAGCTTAGAATTTGGGCGCCCGCAGTTCTTC.

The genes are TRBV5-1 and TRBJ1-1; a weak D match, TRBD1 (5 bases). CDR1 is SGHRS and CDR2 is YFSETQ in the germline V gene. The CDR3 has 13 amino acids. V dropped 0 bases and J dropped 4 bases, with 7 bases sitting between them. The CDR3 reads CASSLGTSTEAFF. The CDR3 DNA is TGCGCCAGCAGCTTGGGGACAAGCACTGAAGCTTTCTTT. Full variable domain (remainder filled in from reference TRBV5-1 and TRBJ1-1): KAGVTQTPRYLIKTRGQQVTLSCSPISGHRSVSWYQQTPGQGLQFLFEYFSETQRNKGNFPGRFSGRQFSNSRSEMNVSTLELGDSALYLCASSLGTSTEAFFGQGTRLTVV.

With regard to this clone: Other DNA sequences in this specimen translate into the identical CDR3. CDR3 bases: TGTGCCAGCAGTCCTGGAGCGCCACTCTATAGCAATCAGCCCCAGCATTTT. Protein product: CASSPGAPLYSNQPQHF. This chain connects TRBV27 to TRBJ1-5; D is unclear. Trimming took 5 bases from V and 0 from J, leaving 17 bases between them. Looked up from germline, CDR1 is MNHEY and CDR2 is SMNVEV (reference sequence). This CDR3 is 17 amino acids long.

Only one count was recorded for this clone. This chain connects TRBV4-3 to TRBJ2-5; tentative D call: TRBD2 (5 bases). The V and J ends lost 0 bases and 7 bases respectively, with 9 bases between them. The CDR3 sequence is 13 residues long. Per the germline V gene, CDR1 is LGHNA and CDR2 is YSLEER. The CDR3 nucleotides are TGCGCCAGCAGCCAAGAATCCCGGGGGACCCAGTACTTC. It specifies CASSQESRGTQYF.

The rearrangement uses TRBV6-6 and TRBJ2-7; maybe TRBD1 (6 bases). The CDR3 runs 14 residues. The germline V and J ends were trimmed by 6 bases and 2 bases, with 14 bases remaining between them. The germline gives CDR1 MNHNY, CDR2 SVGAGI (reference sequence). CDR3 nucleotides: TGTGCCAGCAGGGGCTCCAGGGGTCCCTACGAGCAGTACTTC. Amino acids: CASRGSRGPYEQYF.

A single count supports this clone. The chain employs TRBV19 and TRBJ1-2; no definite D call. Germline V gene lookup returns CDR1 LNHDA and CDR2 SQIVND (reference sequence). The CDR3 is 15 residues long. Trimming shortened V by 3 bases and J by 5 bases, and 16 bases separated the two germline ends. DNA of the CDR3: TGTGCCAGTAGTATCGTCCCGGGCGCGGGATATGGCTACACCTTC. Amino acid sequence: CASSIVPGAGYGYTF.

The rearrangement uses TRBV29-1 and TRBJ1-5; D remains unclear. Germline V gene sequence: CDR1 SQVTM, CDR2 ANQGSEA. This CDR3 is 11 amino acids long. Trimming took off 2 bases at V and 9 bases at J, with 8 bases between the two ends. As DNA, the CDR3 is TGCAGCGTTGAATCAGGAGGGCCCCAGCATTTT. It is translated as CSVESGGPQHF.

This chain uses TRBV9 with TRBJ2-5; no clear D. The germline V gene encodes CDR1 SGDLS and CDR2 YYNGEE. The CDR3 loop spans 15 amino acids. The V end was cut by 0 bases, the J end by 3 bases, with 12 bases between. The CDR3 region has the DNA TGTGCCAGCAGCGTAGTCGGTCGGTTGAAAGAGACCCAGTACTTC. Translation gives CASSVVGRLKETQYF.

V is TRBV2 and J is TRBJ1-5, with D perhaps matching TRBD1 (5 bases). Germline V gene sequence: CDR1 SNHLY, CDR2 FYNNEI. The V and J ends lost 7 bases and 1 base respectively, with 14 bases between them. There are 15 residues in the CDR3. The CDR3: CASNTFQGSNQPQHF. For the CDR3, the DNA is TGTGCCAGCAATACTTTCCAGGGAAGCAATCAGCCCCAGCATTTT.

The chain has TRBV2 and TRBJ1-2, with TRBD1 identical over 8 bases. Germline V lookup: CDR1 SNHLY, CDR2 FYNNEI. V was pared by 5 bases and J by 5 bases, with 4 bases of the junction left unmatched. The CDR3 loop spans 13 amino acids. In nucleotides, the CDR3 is TGTGCCAGCAGTATCCGACAGGGGTATGGCTACACCTTC. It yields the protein CASSIRQGYGYTF.

The chain's CDR3 is CASSFRQVQETQYF. Here the CDR3 DNA reads TGTGCCAGCAGCTTCCGACAGGTCCAAGAGACCCAGTACTTC. The rearrangement joins TRBV7-9 to TRBJ2-5; perhaps TRBD1 as D (6 bases). Germline CDR1 SEHNR, CDR2 FQNEAQ (reference sequence). V lost 3 bases and J 1 base, leaving 9 bases between the germline ends. This CDR3 comprises 14 residues.

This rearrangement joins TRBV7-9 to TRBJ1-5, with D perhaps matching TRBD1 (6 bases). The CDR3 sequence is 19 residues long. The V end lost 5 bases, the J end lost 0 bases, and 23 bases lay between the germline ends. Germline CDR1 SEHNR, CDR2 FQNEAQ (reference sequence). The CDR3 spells CASSMYRALTSYSNQPQHF. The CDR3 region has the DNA TGTGCCAGCAGCATGTACAGGGCCCTCACCTCCTATAGCAATCAGCCCCAGCATTTT.

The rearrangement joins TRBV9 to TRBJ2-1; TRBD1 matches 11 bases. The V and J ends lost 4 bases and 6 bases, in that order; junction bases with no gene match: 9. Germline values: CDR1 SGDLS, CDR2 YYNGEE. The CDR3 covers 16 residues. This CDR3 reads CASSLLGQGARNEQFF. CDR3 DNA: TGTGCCAGCAGCCTCCTCGGACAGGGGGCGCGCAATGAGCAGTTCTTC.

DNA of the CDR3: TGCGCCAGCAGCCAAGGAACTAGCGGGGGGGGGCCCGCCGGCACCGGGGAGCTGTTTTTT. It yields the protein CASSQGTSGGGPAGTGELFF. The chain joins TRBV4-3 to TRBJ2-2; the match to TRBD2 covers 13 bases. J gave up 4 bases and V 1 base, and 12 bases lay outside the gene matches. The CDR3 covers 20 residues. Germline CDR1 is LGHNA and CDR2 is YSLEER.

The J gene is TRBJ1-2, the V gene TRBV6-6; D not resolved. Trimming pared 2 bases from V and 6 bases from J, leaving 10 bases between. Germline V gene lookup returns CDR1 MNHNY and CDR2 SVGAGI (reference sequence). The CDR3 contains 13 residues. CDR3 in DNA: TGTGCCAGCAGTTACGCCCCAGGTGATGGCTACACCTTC. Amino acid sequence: CASSYAPGDGYTF.

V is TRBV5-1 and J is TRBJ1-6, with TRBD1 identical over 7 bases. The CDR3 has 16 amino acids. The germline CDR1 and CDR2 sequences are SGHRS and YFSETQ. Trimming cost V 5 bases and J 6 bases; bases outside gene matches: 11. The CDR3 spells CASREQGSGGNSPLHF. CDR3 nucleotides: TGCGCCAGCAGGGAACAGGGGTCAGGGGGTAATTCACCCCTCCACTTT.

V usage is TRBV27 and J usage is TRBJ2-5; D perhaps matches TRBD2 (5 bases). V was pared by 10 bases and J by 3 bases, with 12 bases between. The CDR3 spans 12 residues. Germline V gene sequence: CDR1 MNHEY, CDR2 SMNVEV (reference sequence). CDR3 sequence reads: CAITEREETQYF. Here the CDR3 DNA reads TGTGCCATCACAGAGAGGGAAGAGACCCAGTACTTC.

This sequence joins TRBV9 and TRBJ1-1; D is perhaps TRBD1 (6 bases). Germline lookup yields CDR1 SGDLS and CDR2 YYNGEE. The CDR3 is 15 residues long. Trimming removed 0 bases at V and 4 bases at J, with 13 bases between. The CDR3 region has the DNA TGTGCCAGCAGCGTAGGTGGCAGGGGTGGCACTGAAGCTTTCTTT. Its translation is CASSVGGRGGTEAFF.

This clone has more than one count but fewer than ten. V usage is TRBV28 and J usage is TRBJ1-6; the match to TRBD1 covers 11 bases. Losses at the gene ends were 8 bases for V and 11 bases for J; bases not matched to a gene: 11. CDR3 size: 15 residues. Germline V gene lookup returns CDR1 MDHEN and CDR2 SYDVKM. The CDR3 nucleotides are TGTGCCAGCGGGGGACAGGGGGGCGGGCGGACACCCCTCCACTTT. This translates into CASGGQGGGRTPLHF.